This T cell receptor (beta chain) emerged from a study of identical twins. Findings of the study overall: Findings came from cross-sectional statistics, without long-term follow-up of donors. Potential partial confounding of zero-insertion analyses by invariant MAIT and iNKT cells was noted. Low generation-probability sequences were in excess among twin-shared out-of-frame alpha sequences.

The table lists this clonotype with a few counts. Its antigen is not identified. The CDR3 runs 12 residues. CDR1 and CDR2 from the germline V gene are MDHEN and SYDVKM. Trimming took off 4 bases at V and 9 bases at J, with 13 bases between the two ends. MiXCR, run by TCRdb on the 5' RACE reads, gives a single entry per CDR3 protein. The table has around 490,000 distinct CDR3 sequences, about 13% seen once. This same sample was also taken into another study, of yellow fever vaccine responses in identical twins.

This receptor was taken from a woman between 18 and 30 years old in good health. The chain has TRBV28 and TRBJ2-7; D gene uncertain. Sample: CD4+ T cells sorted from blood. CDR3 loop: CASSSLSLGQYF. As DNA, the CDR3 is TGTGCCAGCAGTTCCTTATCACTGGGGCAGTACTTC. The variable domain in full, completed from reference TRBV28 and TRBJ2-7, reads DVKVTQSSRYLVKRTGEKVFLECVQDMDHENMFWYRQDPGLGLRLIYFSYDVKMKEKGDIPEGYSVSREKKERFSLILESASTNQTSMYLCASSSLSLGQYFGPGTRLTVT.